These 25 T cell receptor beta chains originate from one sample sequenced in a study of T cells in Graves' hyperthyroidism and ophthalmopathy. RNA transcripts served as the template for amplifying TCR beta CDR3 regions. A set of HTBI primers served as the primers for a first-round RT-PCR of the TCR CDR3. TCRdb used MiXCR to reprocess the multiplex PCR reads, holding one entry per CDR3 protein. The sample comprises around 280,000 distinct CDR3 sequences, 13% of which are singletons, and 6.5% to 10% rests with the top ten. The sample consisted of blood. The receptors were gathered from a woman aged 25 to 45 with Graves' hyperthyroidism that later progressed to Graves' ophthalmopathy.

This clonotype was recorded a few times. The chain uses TRBV19 and TRBJ2-1; 8 nucleotides align to TRBD2. Looked up from germline, CDR1 is LNHDA and CDR2 is SQIVND (reference sequence). V gave up 6 bases and J gave up 9 bases; unmatched junction bases: 10. The CDR3 is 14 amino acids. The CDR3 nucleotides read TGTGCCAGTAGCCCGGGACTAGGAGGTACTGAGCAGTTCTTC. This codes for CASSPGLGGTEQFF.

This clonotype has ten or more counts. V is TRBV18 and J is TRBJ2-7; D uncertain. The CDR3 is 14 amino acids. V gave up 0 bases and J gave up 2 bases, with 8 bases separating them. Per germline, CDR1 KGHSH and CDR2 LQKENI. The chain's CDR3 is CASSPPSQAYEQYF. CDR3 sequence (DNA): TGTGCCAGCTCACCACCCTCCCAGGCCTACGAGCAGTACTTC.

The sample holds many counts of this clonotype. This rearrangement joins TRBV13 to TRBJ2-7; D gene uncertain. V lost 0 bases to trimming and J lost 2 bases, with 14 bases between them. The CDR3 totals 16 residues. From germline, CDR1 is PRHDT and CDR2 FYEKMQ (reference sequence). The CDR3 sequence: CASSLGAGNLAYEQYF. Here the CDR3 DNA reads TGTGCCAGCAGCTTAGGGGCTGGGAACCTAGCCTACGAGCAGTACTTC.

This clonotype appeared many times. The chain uses TRBV11-1 and TRBJ2-2; 7 bases agree with TRBD1. With V trimmed by 5 bases and J by 7 bases, 4 bases remained unmatched. Germline CDR1 is SGHAT and CDR2 is FQDESV (reference sequence). The CDR3 sequence is 13 residues long. DNA for the CDR3: TGTGCCAGCAGCCCCCAGGGGGACGGGGAGCTGTTTTTT. Protein: CASSPQGDGELFF.

As to this clonotype: This clone may be a read error of a much larger clone one base away. This chain links TRBV6-1 with TRBJ1-1; D call uncertain. The CDR3 is 12 amino acids. Trimming removed 4 bases from V and 4 bases from J, with 7 bases in between. The V gene's germline CDR1 is MNHNS and CDR2 SASEGT. CDR3 sequence: CASSGGSTEAFF. The DNA of the CDR3 is TGTGCCAGCAGTGGCGGCTCCACTGAAGCTTTCTTT.

This clonotype has at least ten counts. The chain has TRBV2 and TRBJ1-2, with a tentative D call TRBD1 (6 bases). The V and J ends lost 5 bases and 5 bases respectively, with 12 bases between them. Germline CDR1 is SNHLY and CDR2 is FYNNEI. This CDR3 region has 13 residues. The CDR3 reads CASSLRGGYGYTF. CDR3 coding DNA: TGTGCCAGCAGTCTCAGGGGTGGATATGGCTACACCTTC.

This clonotype was seen ten or more times. The chain employs TRBV18 and TRBJ1-2; no reliable D call. This CDR3 is built from 16 residues. Per the germline V gene, CDR1 is KGHSH and CDR2 is LQKENI. The V end was cut by 5 bases, the J end by 2 bases, with 18 bases between. The CDR3: CASSIQAESRNYGYTF. The CDR3 nucleotides are TGTGCCAGCTCAATTCAGGCCGAATCCAGGAACTATGGCTACACCTTC.

The sample holds a few counts of this clonotype. The chain is built from TRBV27 and TRBJ1-5; possible D gene TRBD1, 5 bases. V was shortened by 8 bases and J by 6 bases, with 23 bases between the two germline ends. Per germline, CDR1 MNHEY and CDR2 SMNVEV (reference sequence). CDR3 size: 16 residues. CDR3 coding DNA: TGTGCCAGCTCCCGGCCCCAGGGTTCGGGGGGTCAGCCCCAGCATTTT. Translation gives CASSRPQGSGGQPQHF.

Comments on this clonotype: This could be a read error, since a much larger clone is one nucleotide away. The chain links TRBV5-8 to TRBJ2-7, with TRBD2 matching over 10 bases. V dropped 2 bases and J dropped 5; count of bases not matched to a gene: 7. The CDR3 totals 15 residues. Germline CDR1 SGHTS, CDR2 YDEGEE. For the CDR3, the DNA is TGTGCCAGCAGCTTATCACTAGCGGGGATCAACGAGCAGTACTTC. Translating it yields CASSLSLAGINEQYF. Full variable domain (rest looked up from reference TRBV5-8 and TRBJ2-7): EAGVTQSPTHLIKTRGQQATLRCSPISGHTSVYWYQQALGLGLQFLLWYDEGEERNRGNFPPRFSGRQFPNYSSELNVNALELEDSALYLCASSLSLAGINEQYFGPGTRLTVT.

Ten or more counts support this clonotype. This chain uses TRBV11-2 with TRBJ2-3; 10 bases match TRBD1. CDR1 SGHAT and CDR2 FQNNGV come from the germline V gene. V lost 4 bases, J lost 4 bases, and 8 bases stayed unmatched. The CDR3 sequence is 16 residues long. The CDR3 DNA reads TGTGCCAGCAGCTCTAGACAGGGGGCGGTTTCAGATACGCAGTATTTT. Its translation is CASSSRQGAVSDTQYF. The full variable domain, in which reference TRBV11-2 and TRBJ2-3 provide the parts outside the CDR3, is EAGVAQSPRYKIIEKRQSVAFWCNPISGHATLYWYQQILGQGPKLLIQFQNNGVVDDSQLPKDRFSAERLKGVDSTLKIQPAKLEDSAVYLCASSSRQGAVSDTQYFGPGTRLTVL.

This clonotype was seen at least ten times. The CDR3 DNA is TGTGCCAGCAGCCCCACAGGGGTGGCGACCACCGGGGAGCTGTTTTTT. It codes for CASSPTGVATTGELFF. The rearrangement uses TRBV7-9 and TRBJ2-2, with 7 nucleotides matching TRBD1. Per the germline V gene, CDR1 is SEHNR and CDR2 is FQNEAQ (reference sequence). J gave up 4 bases and V 5 bases, and 10 bases lay outside the gene matches. This CDR3 spans 16 amino acids.

This rearrangement joins TRBV7-8 to TRBJ2-7; D ambiguous. Germline values: CDR1 SGHVS, CDR2 FQNEAQ. Trimming pared 5 bases from V and 5 bases from J, leaving 28 bases between. The CDR3 consists of 18 residues. In DNA, the CDR3 is TGTGCCAGCAGCCCTTTTCTGTCGACTGCGTGGTATCGGGACGAGCAGTACTTC. It is translated as CASSPFLSTAWYRDEQYF. Full variable domain (missing parts from reference TRBV7-8 and TRBJ2-7): GAGVSQSPRYKVAKRGQDVALRCDPISGHVSLFWYQQALGQGPEFLTYFQNEAQLDKSGLPSDRFFAERPEGSVSTLKIQRTQQEDSAVYLCASSPFLSTAWYRDEQYFGPGTRLTVT.

The sample holds many counts of this clonotype. This chain links TRBV6-1 with TRBJ2-1, with 8 bases fitting TRBD1. CDR1 and CDR2 from the germline V gene are MNHNS and SASEGT. V lost 5 bases and J lost 2; bases outside the gene matches: 5. There are 15 residues in the CDR3. CDR3: CASSRDRSPYNEQFF. The CDR3 DNA reads as TGTGCCAGCAGTCGGGACAGGTCACCCTACAATGAGCAGTTCTTC.

V usage is TRBV18 and J usage is TRBJ2-7; D unclear. Germline-derived CDR1 and CDR2 are KGHSH and LQKENI. The CDR3 is 15 residues long. Trimming removed 6 bases at V and 4 bases at J, with 19 bases between. The CDR3 sequence is CASSAVASVRYEQYF. The CDR3 DNA reads TGTGCCAGCTCGGCTGTTGCGTCCGTTAGGTACGAGCAGTACTTC.

This clonotype was found many times. This chain joins TRBV6-2 or TRBV6-3 and TRBJ2-7, with 12 bases identical to TRBD2. V was clipped by 0 bases and J by 4 bases; unmatched bases: 4. The length of the CDR3 is 16 residues. CDR1 is MNHEY and CDR2 is SVGEGT in the germline V gene. The CDR3 nucleotides read TGTGCCAGCAGTTACTCAGGACTAGCGGGAATTTACGAGCAGTACTTC. Amino acid sequence: CASSYSGLAGIYEQYF.

In the case of this clonotype: This clone may be a read error of a much larger clone one base away. The chain employs TRBV4-3 and TRBJ1-3; D is undetermined. From germline, CDR1 is LGHNA and CDR2 YSLEER. The CDR3 is 14 residues long. The CDR3 spells CASSQGQSGITIYF. The CDR3 bases are TGCGCCAGCAGCCAAGGGCAATCGGGAATCACCATATATTTT.

In its sample, this clonotype was seen many times. This sequence joins TRBV29-1 and TRBJ1-2; 11 bases agree with TRBD1. The V and J ends lost 7 bases and 3 bases, in that order; junction bases with no gene match: 7. The CDR3 has 14 amino acids. The V gene's germline CDR1 is SQVTM and CDR2 ANQGSEA. The CDR3 spells CSADPGQGDYGYTF. The DNA of the CDR3 is TGCAGCGCCGATCCGGGACAGGGGGACTATGGCTACACCTTC.

This clonotype was observed at least ten times. The J gene is TRBJ1-1, the V gene TRBV11-3; no reliable D call. Germline V lookup: CDR1 SGHNT, CDR2 YENEEA. CDR3 length: 13 residues. The germline V and J ends were trimmed by 5 bases and 4 bases, with 11 bases remaining between them. CDR3 DNA: TGTGCCAGCAGCCCGGGCAGAGCCACTGAAGCTTTCTTT. Translating gives CASSPGRATEAFF.

This clonotype has at least ten counts. The rearrangement uses TRBV4-1 and TRBJ2-7, with 7 nucleotides matching TRBD2. Losses at the gene ends were 0 bases for V and 4 bases for J; bases not matched to a gene: 3. This CDR3 has 14 amino acids. CDR1 is MGHRA, CDR2 YSYEKL, per germline. This CDR3 reads CASSQEAGVYEQYF. The CDR3 bases are TGCGCCAGCAGCCAAGAGGCGGGAGTTTACGAGCAGTACTTC.

This clonotype was recorded at least ten times. This chain connects TRBV14 to TRBJ1-6; TRBD1 might be the D (6 bases). The germline CDR1 and CDR2 sequences are SGHDN and FVKESK. The V gene lost 5 bases and the J gene lost 7 bases, with 9 bases spanning the gap. The CDR3 spans 13 residues. CDR3 loop: CASSSTGNSPLHF. The CDR3 region has the DNA TGTGCCAGCAGCTCCACAGGGAATTCACCCCTCCACTTT. Based on the CDR3 plus reference TRBV14 and TRBJ1-6, the full variable domain is EAGVTQFPSHSVIEKGQTVTLRCDPISGHDNLYWYRRVMGKEIKFLLHFVKESKQDESGMPNNRFLAERTGGTYSTLKVQPAELEDSGVYFCASSSTGNSPLHFGNGTRLTVT.

Notes on this clonotype: An end of the junction differs from the germline gene, which may be a read error. The chain employs TRBV25-1 and TRBJ2-5; TRBD1 might be the D (6 bases). This CDR3 is built from 15 residues. The germline V gene has CDR1 MGHDK and CDR2 SYGVNS. CDR3 amino acids: CAGSEGQGLQETQYF. The CDR3 DNA reads TGTGCCGGCAGTGAAGGTCAGGGGCTACAGGAGACCCAGTACTTC.

This clonotype was detected ten times or more. CDR3 DNA: TGTGCCAGCAGCTCGGGACAGCGATACGAGCAGTACTTC. It translates to CASSSGQRYEQYF. The chain recombines TRBV6-1 with TRBJ2-7, with 7 positions matching TRBD1. With 6 bases clipped from V and 4 bases from J, the junction kept 6 bases outside the gene matches. Germline assignment: CDR1 MNHNS and CDR2 SASEGT. This CDR3 has 13 residues.

This clonotype has a count of ten or more. J is TRBJ2-7 and V is TRBV20-1; a weak D match, TRBD1 (6 bases). V was clipped by 5 bases and J by 3 bases, with 11 bases between them. The CDR3 loop spans 12 amino acids. Germline loops: CDR1 DFQATT, CDR2 SNEGSKA (reference sequence). The CDR3 DNA follows: TGCAGTGCTGGCAGGGGATACTACGAGCAGTACTTC. Translated: CSAGRGYYEQYF.

This clonotype was observed a single time. A much larger clone is a single base away; this may be a read error. The rearrangement uses TRBV7-9 and TRBJ2-5; 7 positions match TRBD2. The CDR3 has 15 amino acids. Germline V lookup: CDR1 SEHNR, CDR2 FQNEAQ (reference sequence). V lost 5 bases to trimming and J lost 7 bases; unmatched junction nucleotides: 13. The CDR3 DNA is TGTGCCAGCAGCCCTCAGGACAATCCGGGGGGGACCCAGTACTTC. This sequence encodes CASSPQDNPGGTQYF.

As for this clonotype: It may be a read error: a sequence one base away is much more abundant. The chain joins TRBV12-3 or TRBV12-4 to TRBJ2-1, with TRBD2 matching 11 bases. The V and J ends lost 6 bases and 15 bases, in that order; junction bases with no gene match: 13. There are 14 residues in the CDR3. The CDR3 loop reads CASSPGGIAGGRFF. DNA for the CDR3: TGTGCCAGCAGCCCTGGGGGTATAGCGGGAGGGAGGTTCTTC.